This TCR beta chain was observed in a study of CD8 T cells in Susac syndrome. RNA, at roughly 0.45 to 1 ug, was reverse transcribed with random hexamers. TCRdb re-derived calls from the immunoSEQ multiplex PCR reads in MiXCR, one entry per CDR3 protein. The sample consists of approximately 120,000 distinct CDR3 sequences, approximately 93% of them appearing once. Losses at the gene ends were 1 base for V and 5 bases for J; bases not matched to a gene: 8. The CDR3 loop spans 16 amino acids. Germline V lookup: CDR1 SGHNT, CDR2 YYREEE (reference sequence). This receptor was identified in a human donor with multiple sclerosis. The source material was CD8+ T cells from PBMCs. This chain links TRBV5-4 with TRBJ2-5, with 10 bases identical to TRBD1. CDR3 coding DNA: TGTGCCAGCAGCTTGCCCGGGACAGGGGTGCGTGAGACCCAGTACTTC. Its protein is CASSLPGTGVRETQYF.